This entry lists 6 T cell receptor beta chains sequenced from one sample in a study of shared clonotypes between healthy human individuals. The protocol was immunoSEQ multiplex PCR, while the TCRdb copy is restricted to in-frame clones and leaves out a portion. Of roughly 450,000 clones listed, 70% to 80% are singletons. What was sequenced was PBMCs. The receptor source for this set is a woman between 40 and 55 years old in good health. Some clones in this sample may be carry-over from other donors' samples.

V and J are TRBV19 and TRBJ1-2; D ambiguous. Per germline, CDR1 LNHDA and CDR2 SQIVND (reference sequence). This CDR3 is built from 14 residues. The V gene lost 9 bases and the J gene lost 4 bases, with 18 bases spanning the gap. The CDR3 loop reads CASNQEEGAYGYTF. The CDR3 nucleotides are TGTGCCAGCAACCAGGAAGAGGGTGCCTATGGCTACACCTTC.

V and J are TRBV7-6 and TRBJ2-7, with TRBD2 as a possible D gene (5 bases). V lost 0 bases and J 6 bases, leaving 9 bases between the germline ends. CDR3 length: 13 amino acids. Germline loops: CDR1 SGHVS, CDR2 FNYEAQ. CDR3 residues: CASSLAAVSEQYF. In DNA form, the CDR3 reads TGTGCCAGCAGCTTAGCAGCGGTCTCCGAGCAGTACTTC.

This chain joins TRBV18 and TRBJ2-3, with 13 bases that match TRBD2. Trimming took 4 bases from V and 0 from J; bases not matched to a gene: 13. CDR1 is KGHSH and CDR2 is LQKENI in the germline V gene. The CDR3 totals 20 residues. CDR3 sequence: CASSLGLAGRSPLSTDTQYF. The CDR3 nucleotides are TGTGCCAGCTCACTGGGACTAGCGGGACGATCTCCTCTTAGCACAGATACGCAGTATTTT. Variable domain in full (rest from reference TRBV18 and TRBJ2-3): NAGVMQNPRHLVRRRGQEARLRCSPMKGHSHVYWYRQLPEEGLKFMVYLQKENIIDESGMPKERFSAEFPKEGPSILRIQQVVRGDSAAYFCASSLGLAGRSPLSTDTQYFGPGTRLTVL.

The CDR3: CASSLDLVEKLFF. CDR3 DNA sequence: TGTGCCAGCAGCTTAGACCTCGTCGAAAAACTGTTTTTT. The chain uses TRBV7-9 and TRBJ1-4, with unresolved D. CDR3 length equals 13 residues. Germline V gives CDR1 SEHNR, CDR2 FQNEAQ (reference sequence). Trimming stripped 1 base from V and 8 bases from J, with 8 bases between.

J is TRBJ2-3 and V is TRBV7-3; TRBD2 aligns across 7 bases. Germline CDR1 reads SGHTA; CDR2 reads FQGTGA. The CDR3 length is 14 residues. The ends lost 6 bases at V and 5 bases at J; junction bases unmatched: 8. DNA for the CDR3: TGTGCCAGCAGTATTGGCGGGAGTAAAGATACGCAGTATTTT. Its protein is CASSIGGSKDTQYF. The full variable domain, completed using reference TRBV7-3 and TRBJ2-3, is GAGVSQTPSNKVTEKGKYVELRCDPISGHTALYWYRQSLGQGPEFLIYFQGTGAADDSGLPNDRFFAVRPEGSVSTLKIQRTERGDSAVYLCASSIGGSKDTQYFGPGTRLTVL.

V usage is TRBV15 and J usage is TRBJ1-5; D is undetermined. The CDR3 extends over 15 amino acids. Germline V lookup: CDR1 LNHNV, CDR2 YYDKDF (reference sequence). The V gene lost 3 bases and the J gene lost 4 bases, with 13 bases spanning the gap. The CDR3 bases are TGTGCCACCAGCAGTCGACCGTCAATTAATCAGCCCCAGCATTTT. This encodes CATSSRPSINQPQHF.